These T cell receptor beta chains were read from a single sample in a study of beta chain features in type 1 diabetes. Here immunoSEQ multiplex PCR was the method, and the copy in TCRdb shows in-frame clones only, minus some. The data show around 290,000 clones, under 8.5% seen once. The material sequenced was central memory CD4+ T cells from blood. These receptors originate from a woman aged 18-35 years in good health. CDR3s leave out the opening cysteine and the closing phenylalanine or tryptophan.

v_gene: TRBV4-2; j_gene: TRBJ2-7; CDR3aa: ASSRSSGLSSYEQY
v_gene: TRBV4-3; j_gene: TRBJ1-3; CDR3aa: ASSQGSPGNTIY
v_gene: TRBV27; j_gene: TRBJ2-2; CDR3aa: ASSLSGTGDIGELF
v_gene: TRBV6-6; j_gene: TRBJ2-5; CDR3aa: ASSWNLAGGQETQY
v_gene: TRBV2; j_gene: TRBJ1-3; CDR3aa: ASRTSSGNTIY
v_gene: TRBV6-1; j_gene: TRBJ1-2; CDR3aa: ASRLGQANNYGYT
v_gene: TRBV7-8; j_gene: TRBJ2-1; CDR3aa: ASSFHSSYNEQF
v_gene: TRBV28; j_gene: TRBJ2-5; CDR3aa: ASSFGAGVGETQY
v_gene: TRBV5-1; j_gene: TRBJ2-3; CDR3aa: ASSTRPAGEGDTQY
v_gene: TRBV28; j_gene: TRBJ2-3; CDR3aa: ASSSRLDTQY